This T cell receptor beta chain originates from a study of cytomegalovirus exposure and HLA in healthy donors. Overall study findings and caveats: Whilst most TCR sequences proved rare, a subset of public TCRs occurred across many donors. The study recorded over 150 TCR beta chains that were cytomegalovirus-associated. Subsequent analysis revealed that first-cohort TCR clusters tended to co-occur in the approximately 120 validation repertoires. Through in vitro validation, a few CMV-associated chains were shown to be specific for CMV antigens.

Notes on this clone: The antigen is not known.

The assay was immunoSEQ multiplex PCR, and TCRdb's table has in-frame clones only and misses some. In the table there are approximately 160,000 clones, 86% of which are singletons. The sequence was obtained from a woman aged 18-29 years in good health and CMV-seronegative. Sample: PBMCs.

CDR3 DNA: TGTGCCAGCCCCGAGCCTAGCGGGACTTCCTACGAGCAGTACTTC. It specifies CASPEPSGTSYEQYF. The chain couples TRBV14 to TRBJ2-7, with 9 nucleotides matching TRBD2. The CDR3 extends over 15 amino acids. The J segment lost 1 base and the V segment lost 8 bases, leaving 9 bases of the junction unmatched. Looked up from germline, CDR1 is SGHDN and CDR2 is FVKESK.